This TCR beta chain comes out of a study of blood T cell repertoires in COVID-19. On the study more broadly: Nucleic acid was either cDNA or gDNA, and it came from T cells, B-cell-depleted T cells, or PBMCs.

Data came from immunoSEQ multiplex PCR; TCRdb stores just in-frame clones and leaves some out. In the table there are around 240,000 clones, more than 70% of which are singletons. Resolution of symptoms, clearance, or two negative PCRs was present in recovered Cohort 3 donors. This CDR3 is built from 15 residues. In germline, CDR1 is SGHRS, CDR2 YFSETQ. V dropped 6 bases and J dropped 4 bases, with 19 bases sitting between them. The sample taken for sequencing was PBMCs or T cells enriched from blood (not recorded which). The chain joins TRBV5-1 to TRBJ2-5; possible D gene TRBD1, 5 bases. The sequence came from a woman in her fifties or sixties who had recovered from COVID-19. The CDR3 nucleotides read TGCGCCAGCAAGGGTTGGAACAGTAGGGGAGAGACCCAGTACTTC. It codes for CASKGWNSRGETQYF. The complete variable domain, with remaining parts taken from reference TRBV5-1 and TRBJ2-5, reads KAGVTQTPRYLIKTRGQQVTLSCSPISGHRSVSWYQQTPGQGLQFLFEYFSETQRNKGNFPGRFSGRQFSNSRSEMNVSTLELGDSALYLCASKGWNSRGETQYFGPGTRLLVL.